Listed below are T cell receptor beta chains from one sample, sequenced in a study of cytomegalovirus exposure and HLA in healthy donors. TCRdb keeps only in-frame clones here, not all; method: immunoSEQ multiplex PCR. Among 95,000 to 100,000 clones, about 83% were seen once, and the ten largest hold approximately 3.7%. The sequencing sample was made of PBMCs. Every receptor here comes from a female donor in good health and CMV-seropositive. Both conserved end residues are part of each CDR3. The D gene is left open where the match is weak. Clone size is given for some rows only: seen once, a few or many times, or a class if the clone is expanded.

>TRBJ2-7|.|TRBD1|TRBV19
TGTGCCAGTAAGCCGAGGACAGGGAAGACCAACGAGCAGTACTTC
CASKPRTGKTNEQYF
>TRBJ2-7|.|TRBD1|TRBV5-4
TGTGCCAGCAGACTCCGGGACAGGGACTACGAGCAGTACTTC
CASRLRDRDYEQYF
>TRBJ1-1|.|.|TRBV29-1
TGCAGCGTTATAGTGACAGGCGCGGGTATCGGGGCTTTCTTT
CSVIVTGAGIGAFF
>TRBJ2-1|.|TRBD1|TRBV5-1
TGCGCCAGCAGCTGGGGGACCGGGACAGGGGGAGGGAATGAGCAGTTCTTC
CASSWGTGTGGGNEQFF
>TRBJ2-7|.|.|TRBV7-2
TGTGCCAGCAGCTTTAGCCTACACGAGCAGTACTTC
CASSFSLHEQYF
>TRBJ1-4|.|TRBD1|TRBV19
TGTGCCAGTAGTATCGACAGGGGTAATGAAAAACTGTTTTTT
CASSIDRGNEKLFF
>TRBJ2-3|.|.|TRBV9
TGTGCCAGACGGAGCTGGTCCGGGAGAGCAGATACGCAGTATTTT
CARRSWSGRADTQYF
>TRBJ1-1|.|TRBD1|TRBV9
TGTGCCAGCAGCGTAGTGGACAGGGGGAAAGACACTGAAGCTTTCTTT
CASSVVDRGKDTEAFF
>TRBJ2-7|.|.|TRBV5-4
TGTGCCAGCAGCCGCGACACGAACGAGCAGTACTTC
CASSRDTNEQYF
>TRBJ2-1|.|.|TRBV5-1
TGCGCCAGCAGCCTCTCCTACAATGAGCAGTTCTTC
CASSLSYNEQFF
>TRBJ1-1|.|.|TRBV27
TGTGCCAGCAGTTTATCGCGCAGGATGAACACTGAAGCTTTCTTT
CASSLSRRMNTEAFF
>TRBJ2-7|.|.|TRBV4-1
TGCGCCAGCAGCCAAGTGGCGGGCAGGGGCCGGTACGAGCAGTACTTC
CASSQVAGRGRYEQYF
>TRBJ2-1|.|TRBD1|TRBV18
TGTGCCAGCTCACCGTGGGACAGGGCCAACAATGAGCAGTTCTTC
CASSPWDRANNEQFF
>TRBJ1-1|once|TRBD1|TRBV6-1
TGTGCCAGCAGTGCTTACAGGGGGACTGAAGCTTTCTTT
CASSAYRGTEAFF
>TRBJ2-3|.|TRBD2|TRBV27
TGTGCCAGCAGTTCTCCTTCTGGGAGGGTTAGCACAGATACGCAGTATTTT
CASSSPSGRVSTDTQYF
>TRBJ2-1|.|TRBD2|TRBV5-6
TGTGCCAGCAGCTCTGGACTAGCGGGAGCTCTGTACAATGAGCAGTTCTTC
CASSSGLAGALYNEQFF
>TRBJ1-2|.|.|TRBV25-1
TGTGCCAGCAGTGAATATACCAGCTATGGCTACACCTTC
CASSEYTSYGYTF
>TRBJ2-1|.|.|TRBV9
TGTGCCAGCAGCGCAATACCCCAGGGGAATGAGCAGTTCTTC
CASSAIPQGNEQFF
>TRBJ2-7|.|TRBD1|TRBV6-6
TGTGCCAGCAAAGGGACAGGGGGCGCCGAGCAGTACTTC
CASKGTGGAEQYF
>TRBJ2-7|.|.|TRBV19
TGTGCCAGTAGTACCTACGGGAACGAGCAGTACTTC
CASSTYGNEQYF
>TRBJ2-3|.|TRBD2|TRBV28
TGTGCCAGCAGTTCACTAGCGGGAGTGCCGGGAGGTACGCAGTATTTT
CASSSLAGVPGGTQYF
>TRBJ2-3|.|TRBD2|TRBV5-1
TGCGCCAGCAGCCCGACGGGAGCGGGGGGGCCGGGAGATACGCAGTATTTT
CASSPTGAGGPGDTQYF
>TRBJ1-1|.|.|TRBV5-5
TGTGCCAGCAGCTTGGGTCGGGAGAGAAGAGGGGAGGCTTTCTTT
CASSLGRERRGEAFF
>TRBJ1-2|few|.|TRBV11-2
TGTGCCAGCAGCTTGAGGCAAAGAAACTATGGCTACACCTTC
CASSLRQRNYGYTF
>TRBJ2-7|.|TRBD2|TRBV7-9
TGTGCCAGCAGCGATAGCGGGACAAGCTCCTACGAGCAGTACTTC
CASSDSGTSSYEQYF
>TRBJ2-1|.|TRBD1|TRBV5-4
TGTGCCAGCAGCCCGTTGAGGACAGGGGTAGGGAATGAGCAGTTCTTC
CASSPLRTGVGNEQFF
>TRBJ1-5|.|TRBD1|TRBV19
TGTGCCAGTAGTCCCGGGACAGTTGGCAATCAGCCCCAGCATTTT
CASSPGTVGNQPQHF
>TRBJ2-3|.|.|TRBV28
TGTGCCAGCAGTTTAGCGGATGCACTGGATACGCAGTATTTT
CASSLADALDTQYF
>TRBJ1-3|.|TRBD1|TRBV6-6
TGTGCCAGCAGTTTAGGGGACAGCTCTGGAAACACCATATATTTT
CASSLGDSSGNTIYF
>TRBJ1-1|.|.|TRBV30
TGTGCCTGGAGTCCCTGGGGGGGAATGAACACTGAAGCTTTCTTT
CAWSPWGGMNTEAFF
>TRBJ1-5|.|TRBD1|TRBV5-6
TGTGCCAGCAGCTTGGTAGGGCAGGGGGCTCAGCCCCAGCATTTT
CASSLVGQGAQPQHF
>TRBJ1-5|few|.|TRBV2
TGTGCCAGCAGTACAACTGGGCTCCAGCATTTT
CASSTTGLQHF
>TRBJ1-5|.|.|TRBV21-1
TGTGCCAGCAGGCACCACTGGCAGGGGAATCAGCCCCAGCATTTT
CASRHHWQGNQPQHF
>TRBJ1-5|.|.|TRBV19
TGTGCCAGTAGTGTAGACAGACAGGATCAGCCCCAGCATTTT
CASSVDRQDQPQHF
>TRBJ2-7|.|.|TRBV5-1
TGCGCCAGCAGCTTGGCTCAGAACAACTACGAGCAGTACTTC
CASSLAQNNYEQYF
>TRBJ2-3|.|.|TRBV5-1
TGCGCCAGCAGCTCACTTCTTAGCACAGATACGCAGTATTTT
CASSSLLSTDTQYF